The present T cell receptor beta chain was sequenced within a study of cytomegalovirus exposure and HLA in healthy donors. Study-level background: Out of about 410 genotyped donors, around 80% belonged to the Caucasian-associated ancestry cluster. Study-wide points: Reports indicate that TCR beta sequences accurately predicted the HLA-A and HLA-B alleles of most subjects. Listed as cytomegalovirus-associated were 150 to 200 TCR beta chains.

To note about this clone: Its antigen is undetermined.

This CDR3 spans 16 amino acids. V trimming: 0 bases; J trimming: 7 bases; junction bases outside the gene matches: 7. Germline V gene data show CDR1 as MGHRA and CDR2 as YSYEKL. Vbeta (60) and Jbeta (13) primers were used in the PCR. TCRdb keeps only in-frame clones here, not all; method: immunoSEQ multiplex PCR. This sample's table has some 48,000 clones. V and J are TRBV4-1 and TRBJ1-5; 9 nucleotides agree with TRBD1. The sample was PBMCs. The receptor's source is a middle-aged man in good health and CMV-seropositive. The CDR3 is CASSQDLGQGGQPQHF. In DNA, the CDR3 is TGCGCCAGCAGCCAAGATTTGGGACAGGGAGGACAGCCCCAGCATTTT.